One TCR beta chain is described in this entry. The germline V and J ends were trimmed by 0 bases and 1 base, with 12 bases remaining between them. This CDR3 spans 16 amino acids. The germline V gene encodes CDR1 LGHNA and CDR2 YNFKEQ. Participants were placed into cohorts based on the clinical history they reported. Two negative PCRs, clearance, or symptom resolution were required of recovered Cohort 3 donors. This sample stems from a study of blood T cell repertoires in COVID-19. About the research overall: The samples span acute and convalescent COVID-19 from the United States, Italy and Spain. Sample material is recorded as cDNA or gDNA derived from T cells, B-cell-depleted T cells, or PBMCs.

Data came from immunoSEQ multiplex PCR; TCRdb stores just in-frame clones and leaves some out. The sample has 150,000 to 250,000 clones; roughly nine tenths are singletons. This clonotype was sampled from a woman aged 25 to 45 who had recovered from COVID-19. Sequencing was carried out using PBMCs or T cells enriched from blood (not recorded which). This rearrangement joins TRBV4-2 to TRBJ1-1; maybe TRBD1 (6 bases). The CDR3 DNA reads as TGTGCCAGCAGCCAAGATAAGGGACACCCGAACACTGAAGCTTTCTTT. Translated: CASSQDKGHPNTEAFF.